This entry lists 10 T cell receptor beta chains sequenced from one sample in a study of blood T cell repertoires in COVID-19. The data were produced by immunoSEQ multiplex PCR, yet TCRdb's version contains in-frame clones alone and is incomplete. Found here are a few hundred thousand clones, more than 75% of them singletons; the top ten hold more than 0.8%. The sequenced sample was PBMCs or T cells enriched from blood (not recorded which). The receptors derive from a woman aged 30 to 39 who had recovered from COVID-19.

The rearrangement joins TRBV4-2 to TRBJ1-6, with D maybe TRBD1 (6 bases). This CDR3 comprises 17 residues. The V and J ends lost 0 bases and 3 bases respectively, with 12 bases between them. Looked up from germline, CDR1 is LGHNA and CDR2 is YNFKEQ. The DNA for the CDR3 is TGTGCCAGCAGCCAAGACCCTACAGGGTTCTATAATTCACCCCTCCACTTT. This encodes CASSQDPTGFYNSPLHF.

The rearrangement uses TRBV9 and TRBJ1-1; 7 nucleotides align to TRBD1. From germline, CDR1 is SGDLS and CDR2 YYNGEE. The ends lost 6 bases at V and 1 base at J; junction bases unmatched: 9. This CDR3 region has 15 residues. The CDR3 DNA follows: TGTGCCAGCACCGAGGGGGCGGAATGGAACACTGAAGCTTTCTTT. Translating it yields CASTEGAEWNTEAFF.

This chain uses TRBV14 with TRBJ1-2; D uncertain. V lost 3 bases and J lost 2, with 10 bases in between. The CDR3 has 14 residues. CDR1 is SGHDN, CDR2 FVKESK, per germline. The CDR3: CASSQTTRNYGYTF. CDR3 DNA: TGTGCCAGCAGCCAGACGACACGAAACTATGGCTACACCTTC.

J is TRBJ2-1 and V is TRBV4-1; 7 positions match TRBD2. Germline values: CDR1 MGHRA, CDR2 YSYEKL. The junction had 6 bases not matched to a gene; V was cut back by 1 base and J by 0 bases. The length of the CDR3 is 17 residues. CDR3 coding DNA: TGCGCCAGCAGCCAAGCCCGAGCGGGGAACTCCTACAATGAGCAGTTCTTC. It is translated as CASSQARAGNSYNEQFF.

This rearrangement joins TRBV20-1 to TRBJ2-3, with 8 bases matching TRBD2. The CDR3 is 15 amino acids. Germline CDR1 DFQATT, CDR2 SNEGSKA (reference sequence). Trimming took 3 bases from V and 0 from J; bases not matched to a gene: 5. The CDR3 DNA sequence: TGCAGTGCTAGTATGTCTAGCGGGAGCACAGATACGCAGTATTTT. Its translation: CSASMSSGSTDTQYF.

V and J are TRBV7-9 and TRBJ1-5; TRBD1 is a possible D gene (6 bases). This CDR3 is built from 15 residues. Germline V CDR1 and CDR2: SEHNR, FQNEAQ (reference sequence). The V and J ends lost 0 bases and 4 bases respectively, with 10 bases between them. CDR3 DNA: TGTGCCAGCAGCTTAGCTACAGGGATGAATCAGCCCCAGCATTTT. This encodes CASSLATGMNQPQHF.

Only one count was recorded for this clone. V usage is TRBV5-4 and J usage is TRBJ2-3; 11 bases fit TRBD2. V dropped 4 bases and J dropped 1; count of bases not matched to a gene: 2. CDR1 and CDR2 (germline): SGHNT, YYREEE (reference sequence). The CDR3 runs 15 residues. Here the CDR3 DNA reads TGTGCCAGCAGCCCGGGACTAGCGGGCACAGATACGCAGTATTTT. Amino acid sequence: CASSPGLAGTDTQYF.

This clone showed up just once. CDR3 in amino acids: CASSTWGRNNSPLHF. The CDR3, as DNA: TGTGCCAGCAGTACCTGGGGGAGGAATAATTCACCCCTCCACTTT. The V gene is TRBV27, the J gene TRBJ1-6; possibly TRBD1 for D (5 bases). V lost 5 bases to trimming and J lost 5 bases, with 13 bases between them. Germline CDR1 and CDR2: MNHEY and SMNVEV (reference sequence). This CDR3 comprises 15 residues.

This clone came up once. The chain employs TRBV14 and TRBJ1-1; TRBD1 might be the D (5 bases). Germline CDR1 reads SGHDN; CDR2 reads FVKESK. The CDR3 has 13 amino acids. V was pared by 4 bases and J by 11 bases, with 17 bases between. The CDR3: CASSLVGWGDAFF. The CDR3 DNA reads as TGTGCCAGCAGCCTCGTAGGCTGGGGGGATGCTTTCTTT.

V is TRBV25-1 and J is TRBJ1-2, with 9 bases aligning to TRBD1. J gave up 5 bases and V 4 bases, and 14 bases lay outside the gene matches. The CDR3 has 17 amino acids. Germline CDR1 reads MGHDK; CDR2 reads SYGVNS. The CDR3 DNA follows: TGTGCCAGCAGTGGCCCCCAAACCGACAGGGGGAGGTATGGCTACACCTTC. Residues: CASSGPQTDRGRYGYTF.